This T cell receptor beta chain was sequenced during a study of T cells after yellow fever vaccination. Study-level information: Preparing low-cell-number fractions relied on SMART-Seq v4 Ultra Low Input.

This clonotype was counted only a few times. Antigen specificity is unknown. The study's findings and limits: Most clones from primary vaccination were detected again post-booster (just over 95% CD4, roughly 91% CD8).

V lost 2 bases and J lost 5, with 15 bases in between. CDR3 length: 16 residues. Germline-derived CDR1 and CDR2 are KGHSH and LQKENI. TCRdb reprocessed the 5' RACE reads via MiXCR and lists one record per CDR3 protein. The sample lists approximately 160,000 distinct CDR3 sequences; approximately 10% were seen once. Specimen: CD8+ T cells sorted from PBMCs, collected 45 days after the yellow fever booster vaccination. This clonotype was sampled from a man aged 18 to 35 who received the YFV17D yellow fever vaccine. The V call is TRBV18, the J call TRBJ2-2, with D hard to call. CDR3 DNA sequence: TGTGCCAGCTCACCAGAAAACAGACCTACGACCGGGGAGCTGTTTTTT. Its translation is CASSPENRPTTGELFF.